This is a list of T cell receptor beta chains from one sample in a study of OX40 agonist ivuxolimab in advanced cancers. Some clones are missing from TCRdb's copy, which holds only in-frame ones; the method was immunoSEQ multiplex PCR. The sample carries tens of thousands of clones, around 85% recorded once. This specimen was CD4+ or CD8+ T cells sorted from blood, taken in a trial of the OX40 agonist ivuxolimab. These receptors all stem from an adult with an advanced solid tumor such as melanoma, head and neck, liver or kidney cancer. The CDR3 runs from the conserved cysteine through the conserved F or W. The D gene is left open where the match is weak. Rows may omit the clone size; those that give it use once, few, many or a size class.

>-|-|TRBJ1-2|TRBV4-2
TGTGCCAGCAGCCAACCTGACCGGGACTACACCTTC
CASSQPDRDYTF
>-|-|TRBJ2-1|TRBV13
TGTGCCAGCAGCTTAGGCCTGGAGGGGCAAGAACGGTTCTTC
CASSLGLEGQERFF
>-|-|TRBJ1-2|TRBV9
TGTGCCAGCAGCGTAGAGGTCGGCATGGATAGGGAAGGCTACACCTTC
CASSVEVGMDREGYTF
>once|-|TRBJ1-1|TRBV10-3
TGTGCCATCAGTGTAGACCAGGGTCCCCCGAACACTGAAGCTTTCTTT
CAISVDQGPPNTEAFF
>-|-|TRBJ2-1|TRBV7-6
TGTGCCAGCAGCTACGCGGGGCTTTTTAATGAGCAGTTCTTC
CASSYAGLFNEQFF
>-|TRBD1|TRBJ2-1|TRBV11-2
TGTGCCAGCAGCTCACAGGGGGGTGAGCAGTTCTTC
CASSSQGGEQFF
>-|-|TRBJ1-5|TRBV4-1
TGCGCCAGCAGCCAAGAATGGGCACTTAGCAATCAGCCCCAGCATTTT
CASSQEWALSNQPQHF
>-|-|TRBJ1-1|TRBV9
TGTGCCAGCAGCGTAGTTCCGTCGGCGGACACTGAAGCTTTCTTT
CASSVVPSADTEAFF
>-|-|TRBJ1-5|TRBV28
TGTGCCAGCAGTAGTAGGCAGGGGAGTTTACCCCAGCATTTT
CASSSRQGSLPQHF
>-|-|TRBJ2-7|TRBV2
TGTGCCAGCAGTGAAACCTGGGGGGTTGACGAGCAGTACTTC
CASSETWGVDEQYF
>-|-|TRBJ2-1|TRBV11-2
TGTGCCAGCAGCTTTACAGGGTACCATTCCTACAATGAGCAGTTCTTC
CASSFTGYHSYNEQFF
>-|-|TRBJ2-7|TRBV4-3
TGCGCCAGCAGCCAAGATCTCCCTAGCTGGGAGTCCTACGAGCAGTACTTC
CASSQDLPSWESYEQYF
>-|TRBD1|TRBJ2-2|TRBV5-4
TGTGCCAGCACCGCGGTCAGGACAGGGGTTGTCACCGGGGAGCTGTTTTTT
CASTAVRTGVVTGELFF
>-|TRBD1|TRBJ2-1|TRBV7-8
TGTGCCAGCAGCCCCGGACAGGGGGGGGATGAGCAGTTCTTC
CASSPGQGGDEQFF
>-|-|TRBJ1-1|TRBV5-8
TGTGCCAGCACCCTGCTCGGGACGGATAACACTGAAGCTTTCTTT
CASTLLGTDNTEAFF
>-|-|TRBJ1-5|TRBV25-1
TGTGCCAGCAGTGAAGGGGGGAACCAGCCCCAGCATTTT
CASSEGGNQPQHF
>-|-|TRBJ1-1|TRBV7-3
TGTGCCAGCAGCTTAAGTGTTGCAGGGGAAGCTTTCTTT
CASSLSVAGEAFF
>-|TRBD2|TRBJ2-1|TRBV13
TGTGCCAGCAGCCCCTTAGCGGGGGCCCTCTACAATGAGCAGTTCTTC
CASSPLAGALYNEQFF
>-|TRBD1|TRBJ2-5|TRBV11-1
TGTGCCAGCAGTTCGACAGGGGGAGTAGGGGAGACCCAGTACTTC
CASSSTGGVGETQYF
>-|-|TRBJ1-3|TRBV5-6
TGTGCCAGCAGCTTCCAGGCAGGGCAGTTCTCTGGAAACACCATATATTTT
CASSFQAGQFSGNTIYF
>-|-|TRBJ1-2|TRBV19
TGTGCCAGTAGTACCCTGATTACAGGGTCGGAGCGCTATGGCTACACCTTC
CASSTLITGSERYGYTF
>-|-|TRBJ1-3|TRBV19
TGTGCCAGCATTCCGGGACCTCCTCGAGACACCATATATTTT
CASIPGPPRDTIYF
>-|-|TRBJ2-1|TRBV7-3
TGTGCCAGCAGCTCTCCAAGGGACGAGCAGTTCTTC
CASSSPRDEQFF
>-|-|TRBJ2-1|TRBV9
TGTGCCAGCAGCGCCCTGAGGGGGGGCACCGATGAGCAGTTCTTC
CASSALRGGTDEQFF
>once|-|TRBJ1-2|TRBV6-5
TGTGCCAGCAGTTACACCTATAAGGGTGGCTACACCTTC
CASSYTYKGGYTF
>-|-|TRBJ2-2|TRBV19
TGTGCCAGTAGTATATTGGCGTCGAACACCGGGGAGCTGTTTTTT
CASSILASNTGELFF
>-|-|TRBJ2-3|TRBV5-6
TGTGCCAGCAGCTTGGGGGGGGCAGATACGCAGTATTTT
CASSLGGADTQYF
>-|-|TRBJ2-2|TRBV13
TGTGCCAGCAGCCAGGGGGCCACCGGGGGGCTGGACGGGGAGCTGTTTTTT
CASSQGATGGLDGELFF
>-|-|TRBJ1-1|TRBV19
TGTGCCAGTAGTATAGGGACGGGGATGGAAGGAGCTTTCTTT
CASSIGTGMEGAFF
>-|TRBD1|TRBJ1-2|TRBV19
TGTGCCAGTAGTTGGGGGACAGGGGACTATGGCTACACCTTC
CASSWGTGDYGYTF
>-|-|TRBJ2-1|TRBV19
TGTGCCAGTAGTATAGATCTAAAGACAGGATCTTACAATGAGCAGTTCTTC
CASSIDLKTGSYNEQFF
>once|-|TRBJ1-1|TRBV11-2
TGTGCCAGCAGCTCCTCGGACAGCTCATTGAACACTGAAGCTTTCTTT
CASSSSDSSLNTEAFF
>-|-|TRBJ1-4|TRBV5-1
TGCGCCAGCAGGGCCTTGGGCGCGGGTACTAATGAAAAACTGTTTTTT
CASRALGAGTNEKLFF
>-|-|TRBJ2-1|TRBV7-9
TGTGCCAGCAGCGATTGGGGGGCGAACAATGAGCAGTTCTTC
CASSDWGANNEQFF
>-|-|TRBJ1-2|TRBV2
TGTGCCATCTCGGGGGGCTACACCTTC
CAISGGYTF
>-|-|TRBJ1-1|TRBV7-2
TGTGCCAGCAGCTTATATGCCCTGAACACTGAAGCTTTCTTT
CASSLYALNTEAFF
>few|-|TRBJ1-2|TRBV28
TGTGCCAGCAGCACCATCGACCGACTAGGGGATGGCTACACCTTC
CASSTIDRLGDGYTF
>-|-|TRBJ2-7|TRBV6-6
TGTGCCAGCAGGGAGAAGGGCGGAATCTCCTACGAGCAGTACTTC
CASREKGGISYEQYF
>-|TRBD1|TRBJ2-7|TRBV7-9
TGTGCCAGCAGCTACGGACAGGGTAGCGAGCAGTACTTC
CASSYGQGSEQYF
>-|-|TRBJ1-4|TRBV4-2
TGTGCCAGCAGCCAAGTTGGCCAGTCAAATGAAAAACTGTTTTTT
CASSQVGQSNEKLFF
>-|TRBD1|TRBJ2-5|TRBV2
TGTGCCAGCAGTGACAGGGGGCAATCGGAGACCCAGTACTTC
CASSDRGQSETQYF
>-|TRBD2|TRBJ2-1|TRBV6-5
TGTGCCAGCAGTACCCCCCGGGGAGGGGTGGGTGAGCAGTTCTTC
CASSTPRGGVGEQFF
>-|-|TRBJ2-2|TRBV13
TGTGCCAGCAGCCTCCGGGGCCACACCGGGGAGCTGTTTTTT
CASSLRGHTGELFF
>-|-|TRBJ1-3|TRBV7-9
TGTGCCAGCAGCCCGTCTGTGCTGGGGAAATCTGGAAACACCATATATTTT
CASSPSVLGKSGNTIYF
>-|-|TRBJ1-1|TRBV23-1
TGCGCCAGCAGTCAATCGACAGCGGGGAAGGAGAACACTGAAGCTTTCTTT
CASSQSTAGKENTEAFF
>-|-|TRBJ1-1|TRBV19
TGTGCCAGTAGTACCCGGGAGGCGGGGGAAGCTTTCTTT
CASSTREAGEAFF
>-|TRBD2|TRBJ2-3|TRBV7-6
TGTGCCAGCAGCCCTCGGACTAGCGGGGCCGATACGCAGTATTTT
CASSPRTSGADTQYF
>-|TRBD2|TRBJ2-3|TRBV27
TGTGCCAGCAGTTCTCTAGCGGGGGGCACAGATACGCAGTATTTT
CASSSLAGGTDTQYF
>-|-|TRBJ2-1|TRBV4-2
TGTGCCAGCAGCCAAGGTGGCCAGGGTGAGCAGTTCTTC
CASSQGGQGEQFF
>-|TRBD2|TRBJ2-3|TRBV7-9
TGTGCCAGCAGCTCTGCTATACTAGCGGGGGGGCTAGATACGCAGTATTTT
CASSSAILAGGLDTQYF
>-|-|TRBJ1-1|TRBV7-8
TGTGCCAGCAGCTTTCATGGGACTTTGAACACTGAAGCTTTCTTT
CASSFHGTLNTEAFF